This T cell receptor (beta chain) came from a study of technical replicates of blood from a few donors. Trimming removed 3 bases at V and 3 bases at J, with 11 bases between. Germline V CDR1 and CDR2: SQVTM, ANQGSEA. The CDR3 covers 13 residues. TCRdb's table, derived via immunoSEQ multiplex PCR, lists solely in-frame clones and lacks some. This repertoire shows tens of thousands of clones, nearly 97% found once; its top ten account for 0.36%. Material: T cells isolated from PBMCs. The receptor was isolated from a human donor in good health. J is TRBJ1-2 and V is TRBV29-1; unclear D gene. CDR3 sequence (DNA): TGCAGCGTTGATACTTTTGCCCACTATGGCTACACCTTC. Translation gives CSVDTFAHYGYTF.